Listed below are T cell receptor beta chains from one sample, sequenced in a study of T cell responses to AZD1222 COVID-19 vaccine. Assay used: immunoSEQ multiplex PCR; TCRdb lists only in-frame clones, some missing. The sample lists more than 100,000 clones, 88% occurring once. The input for sequencing was peripheral blood, taken on day 0 of AZD1222 vaccination. These receptors originate from an adult in good health. The CDR3 runs from the conserved cysteine through the conserved F or W. The D gene is left open where the match is weak. Clone size is not always given. Where it is, it says once, few, many or a class for expanded clones.

v_gene	j_gene	abundance	d_gene	CDR3nt	CDR3aa
TRBV7-8	TRBJ2-3	NA	NA	TGTGCCAGCAGCCTGCGGGACTCGCTAGATACGCAGTATTTT	CASSLRDSLDTQYF
TRBV6-5	TRBJ2-6	few	TRBD1	TGTGCCAGCAGTCGGGACAGGGGTGGGGCCAACGTCCTGACTTTC	CASSRDRGGANVLTF
TRBV5-1	TRBJ1-1	NA	NA	TGCGCCAGCAGCTTGGACCCTGTTTTAGTAGGGACTGAAGCTTTCTTT	CASSLDPVLVGTEAFF
TRBV4-1	TRBJ1-6	once	TRBD1	TGCGCCAGCAGCCAATCATCAGGACAGGGTTTAGGGTCACCCCTCCACTTT	CASSQSSGQGLGSPLHF
TRBV12-2	TRBJ1-1	NA	NA	TGTGCAAGTCGCTTAGGATGGACCCTGAACACTGAAGCTTTCTTT	CASRLGWTLNTEAFF
TRBV7-9	TRBJ1-6	NA	TRBD1	TGTGCCAGCAGCTTATCCCCGGGACAGAATAATTCACCCCTCCACTTT	CASSLSPGQNNSPLHF
TRBV5-6	TRBJ1-4	NA	TRBD1	TGTGCCAGCAGCCGTACTGTCCGGGACAGGGTTCTGTTTTTT	CASSRTVRDRVLFF
TRBV5-1	TRBJ2-7	NA	TRBD1	TGCGCCAGCAGCTTATGGGACAGGGGTAACGAGCAGTACTTC	CASSLWDRGNEQYF
TRBV6-2/TRBV6-3	TRBJ2-1	NA	TRBD2	TGTGCCAGCAGTATCGGACTAGCGGGAGGGAATGAGCAGTTCTTC	CASSIGLAGGNEQFF
TRBV28	TRBJ1-2	NA	NA	TGTGCCAGCAGTGTCAACCAGGGTCCTGTCGGCTACACCTTC	CASSVNQGPVGYTF
TRBV9	TRBJ2-7	NA	NA	TGTGCCAGCAGCGTAGGTGTCTATACCTACGAGCAGTACTTC	CASSVGVYTYEQYF
TRBV3-1/TRBV3-2	TRBJ1-5	NA	NA	TGTGCCAGCAGCCAAGGGTCCGGGTATCAGCCCCAGCATTTT	CASSQGSGYQPQHF
TRBV6-2/TRBV6-3	TRBJ1-1	NA	NA	TGTGCCAGCAGTTACGTCGGGGCCGGGAACACTGAAGCTTTCTTT	CASSYVGAGNTEAFF
TRBV9	TRBJ2-7	NA	TRBD2	TGTGCCAGCAGCGTAGGAACGGGAGGGCCCTACGAGCAGTACTTC	CASSVGTGGPYEQYF
TRBV28	TRBJ1-2	NA	NA	TGTGCCATCCCGAGGGAAGGAATAACAGGTCATGGCTACACCTTC	CAIPREGITGHGYTF
TRBV6-5	TRBJ1-4	NA	TRBD1	TGTGCCAGCAGTCGTCAGGGGGATAATGAAAAACTGTTTTTT	CASSRQGDNEKLFF
TRBV18	TRBJ1-4	NA	NA	TGTGCCAGCTCACGGGGAGGAACTAATGAAAAACTGTTTTTT	CASSRGGTNEKLFF
TRBV5-8	TRBJ2-2	once	NA	TGTGCCAGCAGCTCCGGCCAGAGGACCGGGGAGCTGTTTTTT	CASSSGQRTGELFF
TRBV18	TRBJ2-1	few	TRBD1	TGTGCCAGCTCACCCATACAGGGGGCTGAGTTCTTC	CASSPIQGAEFF
TRBV5-8	TRBJ1-4	NA	NA	TGTGCCAGCAGCTTACGGTCGATCAATGAAAAACTGTTTTTT	CASSLRSINEKLFF
TRBV5-4	TRBJ1-2	NA	NA	TGTGCCAGCAGCATAGGACCGGGGGGCTACACCTTC	CASSIGPGGYTF
TRBV27	TRBJ1-1	NA	NA	TGTGCCAGCAGTTTAAAGGCAGGGTTGAACACTGAAGCTTTCTTT	CASSLKAGLNTEAFF
TRBV5-1	TRBJ1-5	once	TRBD1	TGCGCCAGCAGCTTGGCCGGGACAGGGGGCGGTCAGCCCCAGCATTTT	CASSLAGTGGGQPQHF
TRBV27	TRBJ2-7	NA	NA	TGTGCCAGCAGTTCCCCCCGGGGCTTTCTCCGCTCCTACGAGCAGTACTTC	CASSSPRGFLRSYEQYF
TRBV2	TRBJ1-1	once	NA	TGTGCCAGCAGTGATTCGATGGGAAGGGGGAACACTGAAGCTTTCTTT	CASSDSMGRGNTEAFF
TRBV6-5	TRBJ1-5	NA	TRBD1	TGTGCCAGCAGTTACTCCGGGACAGGGGGCCAGCCCCAGCATTTT	CASSYSGTGGQPQHF
TRBV18	TRBJ2-7	NA	NA	TGTGCCAGCTCCGAGGGGTTCCACGAGCAGTACTTC	CASSEGFHEQYF
TRBV19	TRBJ1-6	NA	NA	TGTGCCAGTAGTATCGGACGTTCACCCCTCCACTTT	CASSIGRSPLHF
TRBV10-2	TRBJ1-5	NA	NA	TGCGCCAGCAGCGCTGTGGGGGGGGGCGCGCAGCCCCAGCATTTT	CASSAVGGGAQPQHF
TRBV7-7	TRBJ2-5	NA	TRBD2	TGTGCCAGCAGCGCCATAGCGGGAGGCCCGGAGACCCAGTACTTC	CASSAIAGGPETQYF
TRBV5-4	TRBJ1-2	NA	NA	TGTGCCAGCAGCTCGCTACTGGGGACTACCTATGGCTACACCTTC	CASSSLLGTTYGYTF
TRBV19	TRBJ2-3	once	TRBD1	TGTGCCAGTAGTAATGACAGGGGCACAGATACGCAGTATTTT	CASSNDRGTDTQYF
TRBV19	TRBJ1-2	NA	NA	TGTGCCAGTAGTATAGAAGTTGGCCGGTCGAACTATGGCTACACCTTC	CASSIEVGRSNYGYTF
TRBV4-3	TRBJ2-1	NA	TRBD2	TGCGCCAGCAGCCAAGTAGCGGGAGCCTACAATGAGCAGTTCTTC	CASSQVAGAYNEQFF
TRBV7-2	TRBJ2-3	NA	TRBD2	TGTGCCAGCAGCTTAGATAGCGGGGTTCGAAATACGCAGTATTTT	CASSLDSGVRNTQYF
TRBV7-9	TRBJ2-3	NA	NA	TGTGCCAGCAGCGATAGCGTGTCTAGGGATACGCAGTATTTT	CASSDSVSRDTQYF
TRBV18	TRBJ1-6	NA	NA	TGTGCCAGCTCACTGAGTCTCCGGGATTCACCCCTCCACTTT	CASSLSLRDSPLHF
TRBV9	TRBJ2-3	NA	TRBD2	TGTGCCAGCAGCGTAGACGGGAGGCGGGATACGCAGTATTTT	CASSVDGRRDTQYF
TRBV19	TRBJ1-1	few	NA	TGTGCCAGTAGTATAGGAGACAGATTAAACACTGAAGCTTTCTTT	CASSIGDRLNTEAFF
TRBV2	TRBJ1-5	once	NA	TGTGCCAGCAGCAAACTCCTAAATCAGCCCCAGCATTTT	CASSKLLNQPQHF
TRBV7-2	TRBJ1-1	NA	NA	TGTGCCAGCAGCCCTAATCAGGGTCTGAAAGCTTTCTTT	CASSPNQGLKAFF
TRBV5-1	TRBJ1-2	NA	TRBD1	TGCGCCAGCAGCCAAGGACAGGCGAATGGCTACACCTTC	CASSQGQANGYTF
TRBV19	TRBJ1-1	NA	NA	TGTGCCAGCCACTATGCGGGGTTGTCACAGTTAGAAGCTTTCTTT	CASHYAGLSQLEAFF
TRBV4-1	TRBJ1-6	NA	NA	TGCGCCAGCAGCCTCCAGGGGCTGGGTAATTCACCCCTCCACTTT	CASSLQGLGNSPLHF
TRBV7-9	TRBJ2-7	NA	TRBD1	TGTGCCAGCAGCTTAGCGGGACAGGGGGCCGAGCAGTACTTC	CASSLAGQGAEQYF
TRBV30	TRBJ1-1	NA	NA	TGTGCCTGGGGCCCAGGGACTCCCAGGGGTAACACTGAAGCTTTCTTT	CAWGPGTPRGNTEAFF
TRBV4-1	TRBJ2-5	NA	TRBD1	TGCGCCAGCAGCCCTCTGCCGGGGGGACAGGGGGCCGCGCGAAGGGAAGAGACCCAGTACTTC	CASSPLPGGQGAARREETQYF
TRBV7-9	TRBJ2-5	NA	NA	TGTGCCAGCAGCTTAGGATTAGCACGGGAGACCCAGTACTTC	CASSLGLARETQYF
TRBV5-4	TRBJ2-1	NA	NA	TGTGCCAGCAGCTTAGACGGGGCCTCCTACAATGAGCAGTTCTTC	CASSLDGASYNEQFF
TRBV19	TRBJ1-3	NA	TRBD1	TGTGCCAGTAGTATGGACAGGGCCGGCGAAAACACCATATATTTT	CASSMDRAGENTIYF